This T cell receptor (beta chain) was recorded in a study of blood T cell repertoires in COVID-19. This table comes from immunoSEQ multiplex PCR, and its TCRdb copy is limited to in-frame clones, with some not included. The sample lists 180,000 or so clones, almost 85% occurring once. Germline CDR1 is MNHEY and CDR2 is SVGAGI. The CDR3 runs to 15 residues. J gave up 4 bases and V 7 bases, and 11 bases lay outside the gene matches. Two negative PCRs, clearance, or symptom resolution were required of recovered Cohort 3 donors. The sample was PBMCs or T cells enriched from blood (not recorded which). The sequence was collected from a man aged 45 to 65 who had recovered from COVID-19. The J gene is TRBJ1-2, the V gene TRBV6-5; 8 bases are shared with TRBD1. The CDR3 is CASITGQGSLYGYTF. CDR3 nucleotide sequence: TGTGCCAGCATAACTGGACAGGGATCTCTCTATGGCTACACCTTC.